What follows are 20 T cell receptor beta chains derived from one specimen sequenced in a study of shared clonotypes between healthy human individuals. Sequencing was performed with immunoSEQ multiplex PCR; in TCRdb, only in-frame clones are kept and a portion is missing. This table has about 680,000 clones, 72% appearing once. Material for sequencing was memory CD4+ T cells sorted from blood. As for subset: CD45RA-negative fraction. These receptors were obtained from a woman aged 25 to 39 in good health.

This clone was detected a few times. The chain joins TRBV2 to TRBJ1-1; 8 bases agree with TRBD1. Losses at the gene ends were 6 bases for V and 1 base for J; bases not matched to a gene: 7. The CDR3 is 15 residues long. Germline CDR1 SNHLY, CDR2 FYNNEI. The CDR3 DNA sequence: TGTGCCAGCAGGGTTCGTGACAGGGGGAACACTGAAGCTTTCTTT. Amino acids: CASRVRDRGNTEAFF.

CDR3 region: CASRPGTSDVETQYF. The CDR3 DNA reads as TGCGCCAGCCGACCCGGGACTAGCGATGTTGAGACCCAGTACTTC. The chain carries TRBV10-1 and TRBJ2-5, with 10 bases aligning to TRBD2. Looked up from germline, CDR1 is WNHNN and CDR2 is SYGVQD (reference sequence). V was clipped by 8 bases and J by 5 bases; unmatched bases: 11. This CDR3 comprises 15 residues.

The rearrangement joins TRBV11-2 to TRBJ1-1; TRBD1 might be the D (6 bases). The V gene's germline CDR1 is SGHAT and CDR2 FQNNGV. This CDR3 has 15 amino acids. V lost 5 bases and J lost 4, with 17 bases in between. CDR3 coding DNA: TGTGCCAGCAGCCCCGCCCTACAGGGTACCACTGAAGCTTTCTTT. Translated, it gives CASSPALQGTTEAFF.

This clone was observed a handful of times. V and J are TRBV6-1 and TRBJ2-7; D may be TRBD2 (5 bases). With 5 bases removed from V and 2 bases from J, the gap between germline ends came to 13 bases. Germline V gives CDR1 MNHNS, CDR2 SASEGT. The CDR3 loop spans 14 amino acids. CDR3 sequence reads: CASSSRTATYEQYF. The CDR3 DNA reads TGTGCCAGCAGTTCCCGGACTGCCACCTACGAGCAGTACTTC.

The DNA of the CDR3 is TGTGCCTGGAGTGTACAGGGGACGAGCTATGGCTACACCTTC. It encodes CAWSVQGTSYGYTF. The chain recombines TRBV30 with TRBJ1-2; 7 nucleotides agree with TRBD1. CDR3 size: 14 residues. The germline V gene encodes CDR1 GTSNPN and CDR2 SVGIG (reference sequence). V was pared by 0 bases and J by 4 bases, with 5 bases of the junction left unmatched.

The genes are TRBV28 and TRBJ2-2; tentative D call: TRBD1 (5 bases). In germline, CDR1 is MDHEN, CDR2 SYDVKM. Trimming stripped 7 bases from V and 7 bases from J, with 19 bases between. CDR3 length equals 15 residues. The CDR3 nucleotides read TGTGCCAGCAAAACGGGTGGCCCAGGGTACGGGGAGCTGTTTTTT. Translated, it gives CASKTGGPGYGELFF.

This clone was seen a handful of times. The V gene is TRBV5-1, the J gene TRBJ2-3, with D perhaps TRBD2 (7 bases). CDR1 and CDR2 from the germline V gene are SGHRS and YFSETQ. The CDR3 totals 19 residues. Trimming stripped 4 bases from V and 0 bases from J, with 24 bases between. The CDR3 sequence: CASSPRGRGGLTSTDTQYF. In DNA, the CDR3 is TGCGCCAGCAGCCCCCGGGGTAGGGGGGGTCTTACTAGCACAGATACGCAGTATTTT. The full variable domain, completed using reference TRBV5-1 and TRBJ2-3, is KAGVTQTPRYLIKTRGQQVTLSCSPISGHRSVSWYQQTPGQGLQFLFEYFSETQRNKGNFPGRFSGRQFSNSRSEMNVSTLELGDSALYLCASSPRGRGGLTSTDTQYFGPGTRLTVL.

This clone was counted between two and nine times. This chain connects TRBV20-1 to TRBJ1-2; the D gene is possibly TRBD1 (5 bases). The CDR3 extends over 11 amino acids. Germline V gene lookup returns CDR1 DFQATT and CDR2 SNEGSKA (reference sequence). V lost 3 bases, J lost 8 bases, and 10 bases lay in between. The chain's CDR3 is CSARAGFGYTF. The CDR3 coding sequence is TGCAGTGCTAGGGCAGGGTTCGGCTACACCTTC.

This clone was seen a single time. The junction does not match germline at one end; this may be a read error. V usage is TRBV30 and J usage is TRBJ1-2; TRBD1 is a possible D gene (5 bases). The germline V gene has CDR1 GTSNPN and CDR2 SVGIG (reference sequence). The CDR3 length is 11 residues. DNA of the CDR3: TGTGCCTGGAGTGGGGGCCAATTTTCTGACTTC. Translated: CAWSGGQFSDF.

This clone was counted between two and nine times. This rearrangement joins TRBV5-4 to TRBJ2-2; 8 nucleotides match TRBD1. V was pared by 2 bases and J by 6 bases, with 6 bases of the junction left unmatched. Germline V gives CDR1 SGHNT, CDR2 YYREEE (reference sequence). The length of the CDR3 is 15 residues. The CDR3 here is CASSLPGQEAGELFF. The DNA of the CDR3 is TGTGCCAGCAGCTTACCGGGACAGGAGGCCGGGGAGCTGTTTTTT.

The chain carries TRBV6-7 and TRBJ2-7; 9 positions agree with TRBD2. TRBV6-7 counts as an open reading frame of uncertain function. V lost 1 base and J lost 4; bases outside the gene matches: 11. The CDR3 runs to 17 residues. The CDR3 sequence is CASSYFQTSGIDYEQYF. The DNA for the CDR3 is TGTGCCAGCAGTTACTTCCAGACTAGCGGAATAGATTACGAGCAGTACTTC.

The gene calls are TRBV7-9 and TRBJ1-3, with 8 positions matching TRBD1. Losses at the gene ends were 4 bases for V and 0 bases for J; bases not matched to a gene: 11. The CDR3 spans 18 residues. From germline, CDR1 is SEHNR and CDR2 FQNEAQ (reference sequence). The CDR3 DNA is TGTGCCAGCAGCTCCCTCTTCGGGACAGGCAACTCTGGAAACACCATATATTTT. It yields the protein CASSSLFGTGNSGNTIYF. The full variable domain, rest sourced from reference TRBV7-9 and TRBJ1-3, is DTGVSQNPRHKITKRGQNVTFRCDPISEHNRLYWYRQTLGQGPEFLTYFQNEAQLEKSRLLSDRFSAERPKGSFSTLEIQRTEQGDSAMYLCASSSLFGTGNSGNTIYFGEGSWLTVV.

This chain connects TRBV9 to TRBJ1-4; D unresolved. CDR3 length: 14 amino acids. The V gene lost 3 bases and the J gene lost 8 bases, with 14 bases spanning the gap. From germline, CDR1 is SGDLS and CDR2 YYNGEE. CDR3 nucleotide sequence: TGTGCCAGCAGCGCCACCGACGGACGCGAAAAACTGTTTTTT. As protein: CASSATDGREKLFF.

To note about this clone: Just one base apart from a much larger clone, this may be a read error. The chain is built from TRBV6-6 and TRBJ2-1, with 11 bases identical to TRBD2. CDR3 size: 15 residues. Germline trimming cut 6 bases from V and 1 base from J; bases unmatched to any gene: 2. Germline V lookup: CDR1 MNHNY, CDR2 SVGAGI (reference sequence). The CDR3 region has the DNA TGTGCCAGCAGCCCTAGCGGGAGGTCCTACAATGAGCAGTTCTTC. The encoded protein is CASSPSGRSYNEQFF.

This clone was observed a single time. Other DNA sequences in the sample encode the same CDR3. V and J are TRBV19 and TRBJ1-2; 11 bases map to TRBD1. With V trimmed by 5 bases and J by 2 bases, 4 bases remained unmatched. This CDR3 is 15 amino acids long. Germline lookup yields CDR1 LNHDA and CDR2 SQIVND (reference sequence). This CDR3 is CASSAGTGGNYGYTF. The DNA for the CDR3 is TGTGCCAGTAGTGCAGGGACAGGGGGGAACTATGGCTACACCTTC. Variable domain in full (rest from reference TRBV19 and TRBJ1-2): DGGITQSPKYLFRKEGQNVTLSCEQNLNHDAMYWYRQDPGQGLRLIYYSQIVNDFQKGDIAEGYSVSREKKESFPLTVTSAQKNPTAFYLCASSAGTGGNYGYTFGSGTRLTVV.

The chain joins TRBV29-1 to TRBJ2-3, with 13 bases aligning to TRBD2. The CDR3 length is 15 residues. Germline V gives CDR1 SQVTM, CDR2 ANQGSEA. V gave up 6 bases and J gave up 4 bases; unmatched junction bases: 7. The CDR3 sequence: CSVHGLAGVSDTQYF. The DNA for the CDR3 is TGCAGCGTCCATGGACTAGCGGGAGTGTCAGATACGCAGTATTTT.

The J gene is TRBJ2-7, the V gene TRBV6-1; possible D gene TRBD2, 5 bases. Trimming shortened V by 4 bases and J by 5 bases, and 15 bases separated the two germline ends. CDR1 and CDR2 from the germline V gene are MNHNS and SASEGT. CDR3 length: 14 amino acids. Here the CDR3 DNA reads TGTGCCAGCAGTGCTAACAAGGACGGGGACGAGCAGTACTTC. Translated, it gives CASSANKDGDEQYF.

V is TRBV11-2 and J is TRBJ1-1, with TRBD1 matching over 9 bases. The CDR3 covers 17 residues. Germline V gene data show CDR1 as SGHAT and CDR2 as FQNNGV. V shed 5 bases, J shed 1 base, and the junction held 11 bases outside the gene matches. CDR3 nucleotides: TGTGCCAGCAGCCTACGGCTGGGACAGGGCTGGAACACTGAAGCTTTCTTT. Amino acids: CASSLRLGQGWNTEAFF.

The CDR3 loop reads CASSQGQINTDTQYF. CDR3 DNA sequence: TGCGCCAGCAGCCAAGGACAGATAAACACAGATACGCAGTATTTT. The chain carries TRBV4-1 and TRBJ2-3, with a possible D match to TRBD1 (5 bases). Germline values: CDR1 MGHRA, CDR2 YSYEKL. Trimming pared 1 base from V and 2 bases from J, leaving 10 bases between. This CDR3 has 15 amino acids.

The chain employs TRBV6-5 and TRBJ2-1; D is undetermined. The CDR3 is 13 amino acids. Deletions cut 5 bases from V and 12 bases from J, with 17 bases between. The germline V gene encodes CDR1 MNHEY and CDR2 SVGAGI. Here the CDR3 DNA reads TGTGCCAGCAGTCCGACCGGACGTCTTGTGCAGTTCTTC. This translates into CASSPTGRLVQFF.